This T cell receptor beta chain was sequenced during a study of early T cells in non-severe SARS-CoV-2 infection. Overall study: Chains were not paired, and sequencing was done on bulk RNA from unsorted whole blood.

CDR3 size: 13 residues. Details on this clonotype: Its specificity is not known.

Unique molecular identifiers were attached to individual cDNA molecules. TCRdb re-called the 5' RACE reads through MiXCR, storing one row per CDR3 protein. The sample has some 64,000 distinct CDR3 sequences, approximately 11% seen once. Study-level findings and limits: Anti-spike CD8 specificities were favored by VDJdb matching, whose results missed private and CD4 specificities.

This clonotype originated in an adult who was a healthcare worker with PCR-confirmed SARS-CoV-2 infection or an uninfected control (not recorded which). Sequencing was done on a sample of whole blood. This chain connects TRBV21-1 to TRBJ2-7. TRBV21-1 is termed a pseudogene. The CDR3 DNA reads TGTGCCAGCAGCAAGGTTCTGAGATACGAGCAGTACTTC. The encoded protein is CASSKVLRYEQYF.